This TCR beta chain is from a study of tumor-infiltrating lymphocytes in primary liver carcinoma. TCR beta cDNA was prepared out of about 510 ng total RNA by means of a constant-region primer. It was through three nested multiplex PCR rounds of slightly modified ARM-PCR that TCR beta libraries arose. Rounds one and two of PCR, each of around 9 cycles, were primed with TRBV1-TRBV30 forward primers and a C-beta reverse primer. One entry per CDR3 protein results from TCRdb running MiXCR on the multiplex PCR reads. The table shows about 22,000 distinct CDR3 sequences, with approximately 80% occurring only once. This clonotype was seen repeatedly, ten times or more. RNA and DNA were co-extracted from roughly 20-30 mg of unsorted bulk tissue. Subjects presented with primary liver carcinoma managed by surgical resection. Viable tumor cells exceeded 85% in all tumor samples. Germline-derived CDR1 and CDR2 are SGHAT and FQNNGV. The CDR3 has 14 amino acids.

The sample consisted of liver tumor tissue from sampling region 2. Documented subset: tumor region T2, inferior pole. The origin of this receptor is a woman in her thirties with primary liver carcinoma and hepatitis B virus infection. The chain recombines TRBV11-2 with TRBJ1-1; 8 bases are shared with TRBD1. Here the CDR3 reads CAGRYTGGRAEAFF. DNA of the CDR3: TGTGCTGGCAGATATACAGGGGGAAGGGCTGAAGCTTTCTTT.